What follows are 4 T cell receptor beta chains derived from one specimen sequenced in a study of tumour-infiltrating T cells in Burkitt lymphoma. The protocol was immunoSEQ multiplex PCR, while the TCRdb copy is restricted to in-frame clones and leaves out a portion. The repertoire consists of approximately 46,000 clones, with around 30% occurring once and the leading ten covering 2.9%. Material: tumor tissue. The receptors come from a human donor with Burkitt lymphoma.

The genes are TRBV19 and TRBJ2-7; tentatively, D is TRBD1 (7 bases). CDR3 length: 15 residues. CDR1 and CDR2 (germline): LNHDA, SQIVND (reference sequence). V gave up 2 bases and J gave up 5 bases, with 16 bases separating them. CDR3 sequence: CASSIWAGGINEQYF. CDR3 DNA: TGTGCCAGTAGTATATGGGCAGGGGGGATTAACGAGCAGTACTTC.

This clone appeared a few times. CDR3 loop: CASSLYQTKTQYF. CDR3 DNA: TGTGCCAGCAGTCTATATCAAACCAAGACCCAGTACTTC. The chain joins TRBV28 to TRBJ2-5, with D hard to call. Trimming removed 5 bases at V and 6 bases at J, with 13 bases between. CDR1 is MDHEN and CDR2 is SYDVKM in the germline V gene. The CDR3 totals 13 residues.

The V call is TRBV18, the J call TRBJ2-7, with 8 positions matching TRBD1. This CDR3 contains 14 residues. Unmatched junction bases numbered 2, after V lost 1 base and J lost 3 bases. The V gene's germline CDR1 is KGHSH and CDR2 LQKENI. CDR3: CASSPRTGIYEQYF. The CDR3, as DNA: TGTGCCAGCTCACCACGGACAGGGATCTACGAGCAGTACTTC.

J is TRBJ2-3 and V is TRBV5-5; D is tentatively TRBD1 or TRBD2 (5 bases each). Germline lookup yields CDR1 SGHKS and CDR2 YYEKEE (reference sequence). This CDR3 is 15 amino acids long. V dropped 8 bases and J dropped 0 bases, with 16 bases sitting between them. CDR3 nucleotides: TGTGCCAGTCTGGACATGAGGGTTAGCACAGATACGCAGTATTTT. Protein: CASLDMRVSTDTQYF.